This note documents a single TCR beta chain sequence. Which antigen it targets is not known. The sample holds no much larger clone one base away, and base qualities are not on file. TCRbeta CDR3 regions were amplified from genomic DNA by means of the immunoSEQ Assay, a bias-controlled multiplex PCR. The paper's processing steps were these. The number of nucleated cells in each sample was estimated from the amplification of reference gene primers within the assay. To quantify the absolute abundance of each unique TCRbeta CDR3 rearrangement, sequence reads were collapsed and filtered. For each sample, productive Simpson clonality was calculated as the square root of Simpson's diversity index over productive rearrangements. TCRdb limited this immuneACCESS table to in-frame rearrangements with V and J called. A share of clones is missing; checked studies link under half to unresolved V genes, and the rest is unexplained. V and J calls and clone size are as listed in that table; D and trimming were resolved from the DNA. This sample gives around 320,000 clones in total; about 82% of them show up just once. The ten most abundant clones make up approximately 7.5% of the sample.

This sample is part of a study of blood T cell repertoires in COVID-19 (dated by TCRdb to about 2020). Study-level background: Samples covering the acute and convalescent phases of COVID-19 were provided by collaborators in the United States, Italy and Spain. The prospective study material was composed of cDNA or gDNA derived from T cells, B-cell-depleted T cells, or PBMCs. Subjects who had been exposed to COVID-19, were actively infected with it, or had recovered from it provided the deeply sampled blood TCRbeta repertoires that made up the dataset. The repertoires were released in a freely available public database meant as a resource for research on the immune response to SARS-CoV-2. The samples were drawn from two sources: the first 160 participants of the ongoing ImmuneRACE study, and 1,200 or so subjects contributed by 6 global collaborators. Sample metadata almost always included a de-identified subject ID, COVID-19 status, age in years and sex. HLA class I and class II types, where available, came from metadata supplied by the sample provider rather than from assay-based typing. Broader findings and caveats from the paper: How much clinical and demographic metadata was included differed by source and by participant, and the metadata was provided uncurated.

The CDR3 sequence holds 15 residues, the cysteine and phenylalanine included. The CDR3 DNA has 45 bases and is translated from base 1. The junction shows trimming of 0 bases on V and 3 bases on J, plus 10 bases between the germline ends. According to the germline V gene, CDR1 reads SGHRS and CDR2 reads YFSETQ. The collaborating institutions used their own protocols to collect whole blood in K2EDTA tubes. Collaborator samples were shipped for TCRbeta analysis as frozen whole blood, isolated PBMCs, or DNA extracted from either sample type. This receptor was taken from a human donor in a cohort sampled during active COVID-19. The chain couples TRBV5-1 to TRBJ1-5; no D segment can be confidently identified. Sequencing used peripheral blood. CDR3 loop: CASSLEGGNNQPQHF. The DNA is TGCGCCAGCAGCTTGGAGGGAGGCAACAATCAGCCCCAGCATTTT.